Each of the 25 T cell receptor beta chains below was sequenced from the same sample in a study of T cell responses to AZD1222 COVID-19 vaccine. Measured with immunoSEQ multiplex PCR; TCRdb has only the in-frame clones, and not every one. The sample lists about 130,000 clones, approximately 85% occurring once. The sample was peripheral blood, taken on day 0 of AZD1222 vaccination. The receptors here all came from an adult in good health.

This clone was seen once. The rearrangement uses TRBV5-4 and TRBJ1-3; D is unclear. This CDR3 contains 15 residues. Trimming cost V 7 bases and J 0 bases, with 14 bases left between them. Per germline, CDR1 SGHNT and CDR2 YYREEE (reference sequence). CDR3 region: CASWAADSSGNTIYF. CDR3 bases: TGTGCCAGCTGGGCGGCGGACTCCTCTGGAAACACCATATATTTT.

J is TRBJ1-1 and V is TRBV7-6, with D tentatively TRBD1 (6 bases). Per the germline V gene, CDR1 is SGHVS and CDR2 is FNYEAQ. The V and J ends lost 0 bases and 3 bases respectively, with 14 bases between them. The CDR3 consists of 16 residues. The CDR3 is CASSLAEAGVYTEAFF. CDR3 in DNA: TGTGCCAGCAGCTTAGCGGAGGCAGGGGTGTACACTGAAGCTTTCTTT.

This clone has a handful of counts. J is TRBJ1-1 and V is TRBV5-1; 8 bases are shared with TRBD1. In germline, CDR1 is SGHRS, CDR2 YFSETQ. Trimming removed 0 bases from V and 2 bases from J; junction bases left unmatched: 12. The CDR3 is 18 residues long. The CDR3, as DNA: TGCGCCAGCAGCTTGGGGCCGGGACAGGAGCCATTTAACACTGAAGCTTTCTTT. This encodes CASSLGPGQEPFNTEAFF.

This chain joins TRBV28 and TRBJ1-2, with D perhaps matching TRBD1 (5 bases). The CDR3 has 13 residues. Germline assignment: CDR1 MDHEN and CDR2 SYDVKM. The V end lost 2 bases, the J end lost 5 bases, and 9 bases lay between the germline ends. Here the CDR3 reads CASSLGGPYGYTF. The DNA of the CDR3 is TGTGCCAGCAGTTTAGGGGGACCTTATGGCTACACCTTC.

J is TRBJ2-3 and V is TRBV6-5; TRBD2 agrees at 10 bases. V dropped 6 bases and J dropped 2; count of bases not matched to a gene: 2. The germline gives CDR1 MNHEY, CDR2 SVGAGI. This CDR3 has 14 amino acids. The CDR3 nucleotides read TGTGCCAGCAGCACTAGCGGGACCACAGATACGCAGTATTTT. Its translation is CASSTSGTTDTQYF.

The genes are TRBV7-9 and TRBJ1-2; no definite D call. Trimming shortened V by 4 bases and J by 7 bases, and 10 bases separated the two germline ends. Germline V gives CDR1 SEHNR, CDR2 FQNEAQ (reference sequence). The CDR3 contains 12 residues. This CDR3 reads CASSWVEVGYTF. CDR3 DNA sequence: TGTGCCAGCAGCTGGGTGGAGGTTGGCTACACCTTC.

The V call is TRBV5-4, the J call TRBJ2-7; TRBD1 matches 9 bases. The CDR3 covers 16 residues. V shed 4 bases, J shed 3 bases, and the junction held 11 bases outside the gene matches. From germline, CDR1 is SGHNT and CDR2 YYREEE (reference sequence). The CDR3 region is CASSGEVLGQGYEQYF. The DNA of the CDR3 is TGTGCCAGCAGCGGGGAAGTGCTGGGACAGGGCTACGAGCAGTACTTC.

The chain couples TRBV19 to TRBJ1-2; 7 bases align to TRBD1. Germline V gives CDR1 LNHDA, CDR2 SQIVND (reference sequence). This CDR3 contains 14 residues. The V gene end was trimmed by 10 bases and the J gene end by 8 bases; junction bases not matched to a gene: 16. CDR3 amino acids: CATNRGDSVKGYTF. The DNA of the CDR3 is TGTGCCACCAATAGAGGGGACAGCGTTAAAGGCTACACCTTC.

The chain carries TRBV28 and TRBJ2-3; TRBD1 matches 9 bases. V was pared by 6 bases and J by 1 base, with 17 bases of the junction left unmatched. This CDR3 region has 19 residues. Germline CDR1 is MDHEN and CDR2 is SYDVKM. The CDR3 protein is CASSSPHRGRTPGTDTQYF. The CDR3 DNA follows: TGTGCCAGCAGCTCACCCCACAGGGGGCGAACCCCTGGCACAGATACGCAGTATTTT.

The chain joins TRBV6-5 to TRBJ2-1, with D tentatively TRBD1 (6 bases). Germline V gene data show CDR1 as MNHEY and CDR2 as SVGAGI. The CDR3 contains 13 residues. V lost 7 bases to trimming and J lost 7 bases, with 14 bases between them. The CDR3 sequence is CASTPQGRNEQFF. CDR3 coding DNA: TGTGCCAGCACCCCACAGGGACGTAATGAGCAGTTCTTC.

J is TRBJ2-5 and V is TRBV6-5, with D hard to call. Germline V gives CDR1 MNHEY, CDR2 SVGAGI. The CDR3 totals 11 residues. Trimming stripped 10 bases from V and 5 bases from J, with 11 bases between. CDR3 in amino acids: CATNFGETQYF. The CDR3 DNA reads as TGTGCCACCAACTTCGGGGAGACCCAGTACTTC.

This clone was recorded only once. V is TRBV5-1 and J is TRBJ2-7, with D tentatively TRBD1 (5 bases). Trimming pared 4 bases from V and 0 bases from J, leaving 17 bases between. The germline V gene has CDR1 SGHRS and CDR2 YFSETQ. The CDR3 contains 16 residues. CDR3: CASSPRWQGYSYEQYF. CDR3 sequence (DNA): TGCGCCAGCAGCCCCCGCTGGCAGGGATACTCCTACGAGCAGTACTTC. The whole variable domain, remainder taken from reference TRBV5-1 and TRBJ2-7, is KAGVTQTPRYLIKTRGQQVTLSCSPISGHRSVSWYQQTPGQGLQFLFEYFSETQRNKGNFPGRFSGRQFSNSRSEMNVSTLELGDSALYLCASSPRWQGYSYEQYFGPGTRLTVT.

Regarding this clone: This sample also contains other DNA sequences that code for the same CDR3. The V gene is TRBV5-1, the J gene TRBJ2-3, with a weak D call TRBD1 (5 bases). This CDR3 comprises 14 residues. V was pared by 0 bases and J by 2 bases, with 7 bases between. CDR1 is SGHRS and CDR2 is YFSETQ in the germline V gene. The CDR3 DNA reads TGCGCCAGCAGCTTGGGACAGTCCACAGATACGCAGTATTTT. This sequence encodes CASSLGQSTDTQYF. Full variable domain (remainder filled in from reference TRBV5-1 and TRBJ2-3): KAGVTQTPRYLIKTRGQQVTLSCSPISGHRSVSWYQQTPGQGLQFLFEYFSETQRNKGNFPGRFSGRQFSNSRSEMNVSTLELGDSALYLCASSLGQSTDTQYFGPGTRLTVL.

This chain links TRBV6-5 with TRBJ2-1, with TRBD2 as a possible D gene (6 bases). The CDR3 is made up of 12 amino acids. Trimming took off 8 bases at V and 7 bases at J, with 12 bases between the two ends. The germline CDR1 and CDR2 sequences are MNHEY and SVGAGI. CDR3 loop: CASGTRGNEQFF. CDR3 coding DNA: TGTGCCAGCGGAACTCGGGGGAATGAGCAGTTCTTC.

The genes are TRBV5-1 and TRBJ2-3, with D hard to call. This CDR3 has 11 amino acids. Germline CDR1 and CDR2: SGHRS and YFSETQ. Trimming shortened V by 1 base and J by 5 bases, and 2 bases separated the two germline ends. DNA of the CDR3: TGCGCCAGCAGCTTGATAGATACGCAGTATTTT. Translated, it gives CASSLIDTQYF. The full variable domain, in which reference TRBV5-1 and TRBJ2-3 provide the parts outside the CDR3, is KAGVTQTPRYLIKTRGQQVTLSCSPISGHRSVSWYQQTPGQGLQFLFEYFSETQRNKGNFPGRFSGRQFSNSRSEMNVSTLELGDSALYLCASSLIDTQYFGPGTRLTVL.

The sample holds one count of this clone. The CDR3, as DNA: TGTGCCAGCAGTTACCCTGGCACAGATACGCAGTATTTT. Amino acids: CASSYPGTDTQYF. This chain links TRBV6-5 with TRBJ2-3; D unresolved. The germline CDR1 and CDR2 sequences are MNHEY and SVGAGI. V gave up 2 bases and J gave up 1 base, with 4 bases separating them. The CDR3 extends over 13 amino acids.

The V and J genes are TRBV30 and TRBJ1-2; D remains unclear. Trimming removed 5 bases from V and 0 bases from J, with 7 bases in between. CDR1 is GTSNPN and CDR2 is SVGIG in the germline V gene (reference sequence). The CDR3 contains 12 residues. The CDR3 bases are TGTGCCTGGCGGAGAGCTAACTATGGCTACACCTTC. It codes for CAWRRANYGYTF. Combining the CDR3 with reference TRBV30 and TRBJ1-2 gives the whole variable domain SQTIHQWPATLVQPVGSPLSLECTVEGTSNPNLYWYRQAAGRGLQLLFYSVGIGQISSEVPQNLSASRPQDRQFILSSKKLLLSDSGFYLCAWRRANYGYTFGSGTRLTVV.

The V call is TRBV6-5, the J call TRBJ2-7; maybe TRBD2 (5 bases). V was shortened by 7 bases and J by 0 bases, with 13 bases between the two germline ends. Germline V gene lookup returns CDR1 MNHEY and CDR2 SVGAGI. CDR3 length: 14 residues. The CDR3 sequence is CASIFPGNSYEQYF. The CDR3 bases are TGTGCCAGCATCTTCCCCGGGAACTCCTACGAGCAGTACTTC.

This chain joins TRBV5-5 and TRBJ1-1; 10 bases match TRBD1. The CDR3 extends over 18 amino acids. The germline V gene encodes CDR1 SGHKS and CDR2 YYEKEE (reference sequence). V trimming: 4 bases; J trimming: 0 bases; junction bases outside the gene matches: 12. CDR3 coding DNA: TGTGCCAGCAGCAGCCCGGGACAGGGGTACCTCATGAACACTGAAGCTTTCTTT. Residues: CASSSPGQGYLMNTEAFF.

V is TRBV4-2 and J is TRBJ1-5, with 9 bases fitting TRBD1. The CDR3 extends over 14 amino acids. With V trimmed by 8 bases and J by 3 bases, 5 bases remained unmatched. Per germline, CDR1 LGHNA and CDR2 YNFKEQ. DNA of the CDR3: TGTGCCAGCGGACGGACAGGGGACAATCAGCCCCAGCATTTT. Translating it yields CASGRTGDNQPQHF.

The rearrangement uses TRBV5-1 and TRBJ2-7, with 10 positions matching TRBD2. Per germline, CDR1 SGHRS and CDR2 YFSETQ. With V trimmed by 3 bases and J by 5 bases, 23 bases remained unmatched. The length of the CDR3 is 20 residues. CDR3 bases: TGCGCCAGCAGCTCTACGCCGCACATGGGGACTAGCGTTCTAGGGAACGAGCAGTACTTC. Translated: CASSSTPHMGTSVLGNEQYF.

In the case of this clone: Other DNA variants within this sample encode the same CDR3. CDR3 residues: CASSQDGGIGNQPQHF. The CDR3 nucleotides read TGCGCCAGCAGCCAAGATGGAGGGATTGGCAATCAGCCCCAGCATTTT. The chain links TRBV4-1 to TRBJ1-5; D is undetermined. Trimming left V 0 bases short and J 2 bases short, with 11 bases between. Germline assignment: CDR1 MGHRA and CDR2 YSYEKL. The CDR3 covers 16 residues.

This clone was observed once. This chain joins TRBV19 and TRBJ1-5, with D unclear. CDR1 and CDR2 from the germline V gene are LNHDA and SQIVND (reference sequence). Trimming pared 2 bases from V and 5 bases from J, leaving 10 bases between. CDR3 length equals 14 residues. The CDR3 protein is CASSIQRVDQPQHF. In DNA form, the CDR3 reads TGTGCCAGTAGTATACAGAGAGTAGATCAGCCCCAGCATTTT.

The chain employs TRBV6-5 and TRBJ2-7; TRBD1 agrees at 7 bases. The trim removed 4 bases at V and 7 bases at J, leaving 10 bases unmatched. Germline V gene lookup returns CDR1 MNHEY and CDR2 SVGAGI. The CDR3 loop spans 14 amino acids. CDR3 in DNA: TGTGCCAGCAGTTCCGACAGGGAGATAGGGGAGCAGTACTTC. Its protein is CASSSDREIGEQYF.

The chain employs TRBV10-2 and TRBJ1-2; D remains ambiguous. Germline V gene data show CDR1 as WSHSY and CDR2 as SAAADI. The CDR3 covers 11 residues. V lost 10 bases to trimming and J lost 8 bases, with 14 bases between them. The CDR3 sequence is CAIRWGEGYTF. The CDR3 coding sequence is TGCGCCATTAGATGGGGTGAAGGCTACACCTTC.